This T cell receptor (beta chain) came from a study of Graves' ophthalmopathy and Graves' hyperthyroidism. Across the whole study: Peripheral blood was collected at initial diagnosis, before any treatment.

Where ophthalmopathy was present, donors had moderate-to-severe activity, CAS ≥3, NOSPECS ≥4 and duration under 3 months. The PBMCs originated from roughly 10 ml of fresh peripheral blood. The V gene end was trimmed by 3 bases and the J gene end by 6 bases; junction bases not matched to a gene: 21. CDR3 length: 19 residues. The germline V gene has CDR1 MDHEN and CDR2 SYDVKM. The authors amplified TCR beta CDR3 regions, and they did so from RNA transcripts for repertoire sequencing. The first-round RT-PCR employed HTBI primers together with the Qiagen OneStep RT-PCR kit. A multiplex PCR was then performed as the second round. Each CDR3 protein gets one entry after TCRdb re-called the multiplex PCR reads with MiXCR. The sample yields about 220,000 distinct CDR3 sequences, 20% to 25% seen once.

The rearrangement uses TRBV28 and TRBJ2-7, with TRBD1 matching 9 bases. This receptor was taken from a woman aged 45-65 years with Graves' ophthalmopathy. The source material was peripheral blood. CDR3: CASSFPGQGIGRRGSEQYF. The CDR3 DNA reads as TGTGCCAGCAGTTTCCCGGGACAGGGAATCGGGAGGAGAGGATCCGAGCAGTACTTC.